The next 5 T cell receptor beta chains were all read from a single sample in a study of metastatic and nonmetastatic thyroid tumors. Among the patients, none had received any treatment before thyroid surgery. TCRdb redid the clone calls on the PCR reads using MiXCR. This sample yields tens of thousands of clones, of which roughly 9.7% are seen a single time; 25% to 35% belongs to the top ten. Sequenced: blood. The receptors were sampled from a female donor with papillary thyroid cancer or a benign thyroid nodule (not recorded which). Some clones in this sample may be carry-over from other donors' samples.

This clone was counted only a few times. A much larger clone sits a single nucleotide away, making a read error possible. The chain is built from TRBV14 and TRBJ1-4; 11 nucleotides align to TRBD1. The ends lost 4 bases at V and 9 bases at J; junction bases unmatched: 10. The CDR3 totals 16 residues. From germline, CDR1 is SGHDN and CDR2 FVKESK. CDR3 nucleotides: TGTGCCAGCAGCCGAACAGGGACAGGGGGGTATAAAAAACTGTTTTTT. Residues: CASSRTGTGGYKKLFF.

This clone was detected ten times or more. The chain combines TRBV5-1 with TRBJ2-2; D uncertain. Trimming took off 4 bases at V and 7 bases at J, with 8 bases between the two ends. This CDR3 contains 12 residues. Germline CDR1 is SGHRS and CDR2 is YFSETQ. The CDR3 sequence: CASSPDVGELFF. Here the CDR3 DNA reads TGCGCCAGCAGCCCCGATGTCGGGGAGCTGTTTTTT.

This clone was seen a handful of times. The chain joins TRBV10-3 to TRBJ2-2, with D unclear. The CDR3 sequence is 13 residues long. Germline values: CDR1 ENHRY, CDR2 SYGVKD. V dropped 7 bases and J dropped 3 bases, with 9 bases sitting between them. The CDR3 region is CAIILRDTGELFF. DNA of the CDR3: TGTGCCATCATCCTTAGGGACACCGGGGAGCTGTTTTTT.

This clone was observed many times. The CDR3 DNA sequence: TGTGCCAGCAGCTTGGACGGGGCCGGAGATCAGCCCCAGCATTTT. This gives the protein CASSLDGAGDQPQHF. This rearrangement joins TRBV5-5 to TRBJ1-5; D might be TRBD1 (5 bases). In germline, CDR1 is SGHKS, CDR2 YYEKEE (reference sequence). CDR3 length: 15 amino acids. The V and J ends lost 0 bases and 5 bases respectively, with 12 bases between them.

This clone was recorded at least ten times. The chain uses TRBV5-4 and TRBJ2-2; TRBD1 aligns across 7 bases. The CDR3 spans 15 residues. The germline CDR1 and CDR2 sequences are SGHNT and YYREEE (reference sequence). The V gene end was trimmed by 0 bases and the J gene end by 5 bases; junction bases not matched to a gene: 4. CDR3 region: CASSLGRGYTGELFF. CDR3 in DNA: TGTGCCAGCAGCTTGGGCAGGGGGTATACCGGGGAGCTGTTTTTT.